This TCR beta chain was retrieved from a study of T cells in Graves' hyperthyroidism and ophthalmopathy. It was RNA transcripts that yielded the amplified TCR beta CDR3 regions. With the HTBI primer set, the TCR CDR3 went through a first round of RT-PCR. TCRdb called the multiplex PCR reads again in MiXCR, with one record for every CDR3 protein. The sample lists a few hundred thousand distinct CDR3 sequences, roughly 14% occurring once. Germline CDR1 and CDR2: DFQATT and SNEGSKA (reference sequence). The ends were cut back, 2 bases at V and 4 bases at J, with 14 bases in the middle. This CDR3 has 14 amino acids. This clonotype was observed many times.

Specimen: blood. The clonotype originates from a woman aged 18-29 years with Graves' hyperthyroidism. The V and J genes are TRBV20-1 and TRBJ1-1, with D uncertain. The CDR3 here is CSARQGRIGTEAFF. Here the CDR3 DNA reads TGCAGTGCTAGACAAGGACGAATCGGCACTGAAGCTTTCTTT.